This T cell receptor (beta chain) comes out of a study of blood T cells in healthy people across ages (dated by TCRdb to between 2014 and 2017). Concerning the study at large: In model experiments, roughly one uniquely barcoded TCR beta cDNA molecule per two T cells was captured by template switching. Age-related changes in TCR beta repertoire diversity were measured in the study by deep sequencing normalized with unique cDNA molecular identifiers. The donors were split into four age groups: young (average 16 years), middle-aged (about 40), aged (over 55) and long-lived (approximately 80). Two additional independent replicas of 1 million unique cDNA reads from the same blood draw were analyzed for two donors (one aged 18 to 29 and one aged 80 or older). Study-level results and caveats: Conclusive comparison of naive and antigen-experienced compartments was prevented by the profiling of bulk unsorted PBMCs. Total diversity estimates from one million sequenced T cells were considered lower bounds and underestimates. The long-lived group showed more naive CD4+ T cells, fewer expanded clones and increased TCR diversity than the aged group, suggesting age selection. The CMV infection status of donors was not known, potentially confounding age-related changes in expanded clonotypes. A strong correlation was found between observed TCR beta diversity and the percentage of naive T cells measured by flow cytometry. Observed TCR beta diversity per million T cells fell roughly linearly with age, and a significant reduction was already apparent by age about 38.

This clonotype was picked up a small number of times. It has no known antigen specificity. Base qualities are missing; no much larger clone stands one base away. The CDR3 covers 14 residues, taking in both the cysteine and the phenylalanine. This entry keeps only the CDR3 DNA: 42 bases, framed from base 1. V is cut by 8 bases and J by 2 bases, and the space between the germline ends is 16 bases. CDR1 and CDR2 are read off the germline V gene (reference sequence) as SEHNR and FQNEAQ. The library came from 5' RACE. Sequencing relied on an Illumina HiSeq 2500. A second PCR of about 6 to 12 cycles was run with a J-beta primer mix and a sample-barcoded 5' primer. A template-switch 5' adaptor carrying 12 random nucleotides introduced a unique molecular identifier onto each TCR beta cDNA molecule. Each sample yielded at least 3 million CDR3-containing paired-end reads. First-strand cDNA synthesis was performed from all RNA using the Mint cDNA synthesis kit, with priming by a TRBC-specific oligonucleotide. Following uracil-DNA glycosylase treatment, a first 18-cycle PCR with universal primers M1SS and BC2_uni_R was performed on all cDNA. The study's processing was this. Each sample was normalized by randomly selecting 1 million high-quality reads, each carrying a distinct molecular identifier. Instead of being binned into consensus sequences, reads with shared molecular identifiers were discarded. MiTCR, with a Q25 quality threshold and the strictest error-elimination algorithm, was used for CDR3 identification, clonotype clustering and error correction. A nonparametric unseen species model with Euler transformation was used to estimate a lower bound on total TCR beta diversity. The public sequencing data were trimmed at Q25 with fastp and processed into clonotypes with MiXCR by TCRdb, which kept only in-frame beta chains. Rows with a matching CDR3 protein are joined into one entry that keeps the most common DNA and genes. These V and J calls originate from TCRdb's pipeline instead of the authors' own analysis. This sample has hundreds of thousands of distinct CDR3 sequences in its table, and about 25% of those were observed once. 9.4% of the sample comes from the top ten.

Systemically healthy Caucasian individuals from Russia, about 38 in total and aged about 6 to 100 years, were included as donors. Approximately 9.3 milliliters of peripheral blood were collected from each donor into EDTA-treated Vacutainer tubes. Ficoll-Paque density-gradient centrifugation was used to isolate PBMCs, with at least 6.5 million per sample. Trizol reagent was used to extract total RNA from the PBMCs, yielding at least 6 micrograms per sample. For every donor, an aliquot of PBMCs went through flow cytometry to measure the percentages of naive CD45RAhigh/CD27high T cells. This same sample was also taken into another study, of T cells of mothers and their children. The second study's paper adds: Donors were nine systemically healthy Caucasian individuals: three mothers and their six children. cDNA synthesis used all of the extracted RNA, with roughly 1.5 ug of RNA in each 15 ul reaction. In the second PCR, sample barcodes and 2-4 random nucleotides were introduced via the M1S primer. Each mother yielded over 8.5 million TCR beta CDR3 reads and each child 2.5 million to 3 million reads. Thymic selection similarly shapes TCR recombination output in related and unrelated pairs, with minor effect from inherited differences. Related mother-child pairs always showed normalized repertoire overlap that was slightly higher than in unrelated mother-child pairs, though the difference was never significant. Persistent microchimeric T cell clones were not detected, at a sensitivity of approximately 100 clones per million clonotypes. In the study, deep NGS was used to compare the TCR beta repertoires of mothers and children, and features distinguishing related mother-child pairs from unrelated individuals were sought. On average, the children were 11 +/- 4 years old, while the mothers were around 40 +/- 4 years old. After adapter ligation was performed with NEBNext reagents, the libraries were sequenced on an Illumina HiSeq 2000 with 100+100 nt paired-end reads. Mother and child libraries were prepared a month apart and sequenced in separate runs to prevent cross-contamination. Each donor had between about 450,000 and 2,200,000 distinct TCR beta clonotypes identified. Naive TCR beta clonotypes were estimated from low-frequency clonotypes matched to each donor's FACS-determined naive share, without sorting.

Sequencing was carried out using blood. The clonotype comes from a boy aged 5-17 years in good health. This sequence uses TRBV7-9 and TRBJ2-7; the D gene is not confidently resolved. The DNA is as follows: TGTGCCAGCGCCAACTACGACACCACCTACGAGCAGTACTTC. This gives the protein CASANYDTTYEQYF.